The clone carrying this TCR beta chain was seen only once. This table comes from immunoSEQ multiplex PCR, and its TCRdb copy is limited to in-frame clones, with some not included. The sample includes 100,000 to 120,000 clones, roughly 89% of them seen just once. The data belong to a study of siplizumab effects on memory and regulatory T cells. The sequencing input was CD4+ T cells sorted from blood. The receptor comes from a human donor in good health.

DNA for the CDR3: TGTGCCAGCAGTTACCCGGGGGACCACAATGAGCAGTTCTTC. Translating gives CASSYPGDHNEQFF. The chain joins TRBV6-6 to TRBJ2-1; D might be TRBD2 (6 bases). Germline assignment: CDR1 MNHNY and CDR2 SVGAGI (reference sequence). The CDR3 has 14 residues. V lost 2 bases to trimming and J lost 5 bases, with 10 bases between them.